These 6 T cell receptor beta chains came from one sample sequenced in a study of T cell responses to AZD1222 COVID-19 vaccine (dated by TCRdb to about 2021). The method was the immunoSEQ multiplex PCR assay. The table was pulled from immuneACCESS by TCRdb, which kept in-frame rearrangements only. Such tables lose some clones; where checked, under half of the loss comes from unresolved V genes, and the rest has no known cause. The sample records 120,000 or so clones, less than 95% of which are singletons. Around 4.5% of the sample goes to the ten largest clones. Interpreted using the paper, the time point label stands for: baseline before first vaccination. The sample's treatment or condition label, in plain terms: meningococcal conjugate vaccine given as trial control. This material consisted of peripheral blood, taken on day 0 of MenACWY control vaccination. These receptors all come from an adult in good health.

This clone was seen once. The CDR3 protein is CASSMSGDTQYF. As DNA, the CDR3 is TGTGCCAGTAGTATGTCAGGAGATACGCAGTATTTT. V and J are TRBV19 and TRBJ2-3; unclear D gene. V lost 3 bases, J lost 5 bases, and 6 bases lay in between. Germline values: CDR1 LNHDA, CDR2 SQIVND (reference sequence). The CDR3 extends over 12 amino acids.

J is TRBJ2-1 and V is TRBV19; 12 nucleotides line up with TRBD1. This CDR3 contains 15 residues. Germline V gene data show CDR1 as LNHDA and CDR2 as SQIVND (reference sequence). J gave up 7 bases and V 10 bases, and 11 bases lay outside the gene matches. CDR3 nucleotide sequence: TGTGCCACCGAGGGGGGGACAGGGGGCTTTAATGAGCAGTTCTTC. It yields the protein CATEGGTGGFNEQFF.

With respect to this clone: Other nucleotide sequences from this sample produce the same CDR3. This chain connects TRBV7-9 to TRBJ1-2; no definite D call. The V end lost 1 base, the J end lost 6 bases, and 3 bases lay between the germline ends. The V gene's germline CDR1 is SEHNR and CDR2 FQNEAQ (reference sequence). The CDR3 totals 11 residues. The CDR3 sequence is CASSLGDGYTF. The CDR3 DNA reads as TGTGCCAGCAGCTTAGGCGATGGCTACACCTTC.

The rearrangement uses TRBV6-5 and TRBJ2-1; the D gene is possibly TRBD2 (5 bases). The CDR3 loop spans 11 amino acids. Per the germline V gene, CDR1 is MNHEY and CDR2 is SVGAGI. Trimming removed 8 bases at V and 6 bases at J, with 8 bases between. The CDR3 reads CASGRGNEQFF. Here the CDR3 DNA reads TGTGCCAGCGGCCGGGGCAATGAGCAGTTCTTC.

This chain uses TRBV6-5 with TRBJ2-5, with 7 bases identical to TRBD2. Losses at the gene ends were 2 bases for V and 5 bases for J; bases not matched to a gene: 5. CDR1 and CDR2 (germline): MNHEY, SVGAGI. The CDR3 is 14 amino acids. The CDR3 is CASSYESGRETQYF. The CDR3 nucleotides are TGTGCCAGCAGTTACGAGTCCGGGAGGGAGACCCAGTACTTC.

This clone appeared once. This chain connects TRBV6-5 to TRBJ2-1; D gene ambiguous. In germline, CDR1 is MNHEY, CDR2 SVGAGI. With 0 bases removed from V and 3 bases from J, the gap between germline ends came to 6 bases. The CDR3 covers 14 residues. CDR3: CASSYSGIYNEQFF. CDR3 bases: TGTGCCAGCAGTTACTCCGGCATCTACAATGAGCAGTTCTTC.